This TCR beta chain was recovered during a study of T-cell reconstitution after alpha-beta-depleted transplantation in children. For TCRbeta, the library was prepared with unique molecular identifiers. TCRdb re-called the PCR reads through MiXCR, storing one row per CDR3 protein. The sample lists under 750,000 distinct CDR3 sequences; 23% were seen once. CDR3 length: 17 residues. Germline V lookup: CDR1 SQVTM, CDR2 ANQGSEA. With 4 bases clipped from V and 7 bases from J, the junction kept 17 bases outside the gene matches. This chain connects TRBV29-1 to TRBJ2-7; 12 nucleotides line up with TRBD1. The sample here was PBMCs, mostly from graft donor cells, taken 360 days after TCRalphabeta/CD19-depleted stem cell transplant. The receptor was isolated from a boy under three years old who had a stem cell transplant for acute myeloid leukemia, so the T cells may come from the graft donor. CDR3: CSVGSLIQGDRGLEQYF. CDR3 bases: TGCAGCGTTGGCTCCCTCATACAAGGGGACAGGGGGCTTGAGCAGTACTTC.